This T cell receptor (beta chain) comes out of a study of blood T cell repertoires in COVID-19. Study-wide context: Acute and convalescent COVID-19 specimens originated in the United States, Italy and Spain. PBMCs, B-cell-depleted T cells, or T cells provided the cDNA or gDNA that made up the material.

This clone was seen a handful of times. Additional DNA sequences in this sample encode the identical CDR3. Original data processing: Amplifying reference gene primers gave estimates of nucleated cell counts. Assay used: immunoSEQ multiplex PCR; TCRdb lists only in-frame clones, some missing. The D gene and trimming were derived from the DNA, and the V and J assignments and clone size from that table. The sample includes 25,000 to 35,000 clones, approximately 75% of them seen just once. Input material: peripheral blood. The TCR comes from a boy aged 2 to 10 with active or convalescent COVID-19.

The chain's CDR3 is CSVLGQGKYGYTF. Written as DNA, the CDR3 is TGCAGCGTTCTGGGACAGGGTAAATATGGCTACACCTTC. The V and J genes are TRBV29-1 and TRBJ1-2; 9 bases agree with TRBD1. Per germline, CDR1 SQVTM and CDR2 ANQGSEA. V gave up 5 bases and J gave up 5 bases; unmatched junction bases: 6. The CDR3 contains 13 residues. Full variable domain (remainder filled in from reference TRBV29-1 and TRBJ1-2): SAVISQKPSRDICQRGTSLTIQCQVDSQVTMMFWYRQQPGQSLTLIATANQGSEATYESGFVIDKFPISRPNLTFSTLTVSNMSPEDSSIYLCSVLGQGKYGYTFGSGTRLTVV.